This T cell receptor beta chain was recorded in a study of shared clonotypes between healthy human individuals. Background on the study: Each donor contributed plates that comprised three CD4 naive, three CD4 memory, two CD8 naive and one CD8 memory.

For this clone: Antigen unknown.

Broader study findings: Non-shared clonotypes had lower generation probabilities than clonotypes shared by all four sorted-subset donors. Clonotypes that were shared across a few donors made up roughly 5.2% of naive CD4 clonotypes.

The naive CD8 fraction comprised CD45RO-negative cells positively selected for CCR7 and excluded terminally differentiated effector memory CD45RA+ cells. The study enrolled healthy HIV-negative adults without recent acute infections or vaccinations as donors. The CDR3 is 15 residues long. The trim removed 7 bases at V and 4 bases at J, leaving 8 bases unmatched. CDR1 and CDR2 (germline): MNHEY, SMNVEV (reference sequence). Clones were sequenced by immunoSEQ multiplex PCR, and TCRdb holds only the in-frame ones, with some missing. This table holds roughly 2.1 million clones, more than 85% found once. Sample: naive CD8+ T cells from PBMCs. The V call is TRBV27, the J call TRBJ2-1; 9 bases are a match to TRBD2. This receptor was identified in a man between 18 and 29 years old in good health. Some clones in this sample may be carry-over from other donors' samples. In DNA, the CDR3 is TGTGCCAGCAAGCCCCGACTAGCGGAATACAATGAGCAGTTCTTC. Encoded protein: CASKPRLAEYNEQFF.